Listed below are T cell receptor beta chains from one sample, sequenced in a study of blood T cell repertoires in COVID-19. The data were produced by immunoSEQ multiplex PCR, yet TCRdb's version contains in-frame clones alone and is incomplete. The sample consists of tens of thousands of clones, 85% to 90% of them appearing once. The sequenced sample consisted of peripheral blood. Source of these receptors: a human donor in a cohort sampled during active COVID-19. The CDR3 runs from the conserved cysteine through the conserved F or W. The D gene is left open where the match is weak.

CASKAGQSSYEQYF TRBV2 . TRBJ2-7
CASSSNRDGELFF TRBV12-3/TRBV12-4 . TRBJ2-2
CASSFTFYEQYF TRBV12-3/TRBV12-4 . TRBJ2-7
CASSPRDSFSNEQFF TRBV18 . TRBJ2-1
CASSWGGPQPGEQFF TRBV5-1 TRBD2 TRBJ2-1
CASSRRATSGRTDNEQFF TRBV11-2 TRBD2 TRBJ2-1
CARSLTGTRGGGTDTQYF TRBV13 TRBD2 TRBJ2-3
CASNTQGMNTEAFF TRBV19 . TRBJ1-1
CAISERTYEQYF TRBV10-3 . TRBJ2-7
CASSYGTGTYEQYF TRBV6-6 TRBD1 TRBJ2-7
CASSRLQGETQYF TRBV3-1/TRBV3-2 . TRBJ2-5
CASSGISRRDSNQPQHF TRBV25-1 . TRBJ1-5
CASRRTGGHEQYF TRBV2 TRBD1 TRBJ2-7
CASSPGGNRGTTNTGELFF TRBV6-6 . TRBJ2-2
CASSFRRFGYTF TRBV12-3/TRBV12-4 . TRBJ1-2
CASSPRREGENTEAFF TRBV18 . TRBJ1-1
CASSPGTSGGKTQETQYF TRBV24-1 TRBD2 TRBJ2-5
CASSYTGRYNEQFF TRBV6-5 . TRBJ2-1
CASSNQGRGYTF TRBV18 . TRBJ1-2
CASSARWDSADTQYF TRBV19 . TRBJ2-3
CASSPGGPNTEAFF TRBV9 . TRBJ1-1
CASSIRLRGTTDTQYF TRBV19 . TRBJ2-3
CASSSSSGLNYEQYF TRBV7-2 TRBD2 TRBJ2-7
CASSPGGATNEKLFF TRBV3-1/TRBV3-2 . TRBJ1-4
CASSLIQGSETQYF TRBV7-8 . TRBJ2-5
CASRFRGYEQYF TRBV12-2 . TRBJ2-7
CASSRAGGENYGYTF TRBV7-2 TRBD1 TRBJ1-2
CATSKGGGNQETQYF TRBV5-1 . TRBJ2-5
CASSPRTDNYGYTF TRBV2 . TRBJ1-2
CAWSVRDSYYEQYF TRBV30 TRBD1 TRBJ2-7
CARDRGVCSPLHF TRBV6-5 TRBD1 TRBJ1-6
CASSSGQIYEQYF TRBV27 TRBD1 TRBJ2-7
CASSRALWDSAYEQYF TRBV7-8 . TRBJ2-7
CASRREQGPTEAFF TRBV5-4 . TRBJ1-1
CASRRTADPDSPLHF TRBV27 . TRBJ1-6
CASSLTRGGINTGELFF TRBV5-1 TRBD2 TRBJ2-2
CASSFSGGNTEAFF TRBV2 TRBD1 TRBJ1-1
CASSLWQGAEKLFF TRBV11-2 TRBD1 TRBJ1-4
CASRPFSSGRVTGELFF TRBV6-2/TRBV6-3 TRBD2 TRBJ2-2
CATGGQGLETQYF TRBV24-1 TRBD1 TRBJ2-5
CSMGQAINEQFF TRBV29-1 TRBD1 TRBJ2-1
CASSLPGRGIYTQYF TRBV7-9 TRBD1 TRBJ2-3
CASSLGGTGQEQYF TRBV5-1 TRBD1 TRBJ2-7
CASSQEGRDTGELFF TRBV3-1/TRBV3-2 . TRBJ2-2
CASSPRHTADHSPLHF TRBV5-6 . TRBJ1-6